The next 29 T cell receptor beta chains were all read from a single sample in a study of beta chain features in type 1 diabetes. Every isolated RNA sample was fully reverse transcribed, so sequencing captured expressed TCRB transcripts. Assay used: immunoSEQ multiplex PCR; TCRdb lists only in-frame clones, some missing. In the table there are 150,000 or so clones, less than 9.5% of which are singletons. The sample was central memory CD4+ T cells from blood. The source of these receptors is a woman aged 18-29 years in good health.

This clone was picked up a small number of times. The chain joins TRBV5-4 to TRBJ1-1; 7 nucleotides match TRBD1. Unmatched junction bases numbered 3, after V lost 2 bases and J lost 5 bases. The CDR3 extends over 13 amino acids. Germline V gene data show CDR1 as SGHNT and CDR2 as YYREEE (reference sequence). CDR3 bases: TGTGCCAGCAGCTTCAACAGGGGTACTGAAGCTTTCTTT. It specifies CASSFNRGTEAFF.

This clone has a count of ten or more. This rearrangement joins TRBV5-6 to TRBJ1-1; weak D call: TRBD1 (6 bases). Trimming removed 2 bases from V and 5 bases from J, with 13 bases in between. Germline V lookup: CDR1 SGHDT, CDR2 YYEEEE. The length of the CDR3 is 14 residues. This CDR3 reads CASSLSDRWTEAFF. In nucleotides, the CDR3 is TGTGCCAGCAGCTTAAGTGACAGGTGGACTGAAGCTTTCTTT.

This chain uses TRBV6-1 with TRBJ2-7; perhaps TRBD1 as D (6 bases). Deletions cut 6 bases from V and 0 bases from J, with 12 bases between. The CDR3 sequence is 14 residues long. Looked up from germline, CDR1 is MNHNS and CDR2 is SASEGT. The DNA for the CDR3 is TGTGCCAGCAGGGGGGCAGGGGCCTCCTACGAGCAGTACTTC. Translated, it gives CASRGAGASYEQYF.

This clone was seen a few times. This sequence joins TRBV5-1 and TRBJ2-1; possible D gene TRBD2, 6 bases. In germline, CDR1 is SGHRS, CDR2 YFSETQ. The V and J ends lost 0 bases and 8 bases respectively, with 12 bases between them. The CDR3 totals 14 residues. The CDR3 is CASSLESTRYEQFF. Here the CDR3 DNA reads TGCGCCAGCAGCTTGGAATCGACTAGATATGAGCAGTTCTTC.

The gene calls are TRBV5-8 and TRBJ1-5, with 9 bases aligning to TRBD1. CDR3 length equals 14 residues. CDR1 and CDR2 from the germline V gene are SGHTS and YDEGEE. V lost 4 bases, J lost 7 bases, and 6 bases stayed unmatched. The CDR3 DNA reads TGTGCCAGCAGCGTACAGGGGGCAGGACAGCCCCAGCATTTT. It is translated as CASSVQGAGQPQHF.

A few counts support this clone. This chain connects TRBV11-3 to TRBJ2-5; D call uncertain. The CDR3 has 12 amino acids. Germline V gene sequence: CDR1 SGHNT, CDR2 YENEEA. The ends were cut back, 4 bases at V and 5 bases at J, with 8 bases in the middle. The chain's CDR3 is CASSSNSETQYF. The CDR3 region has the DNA TGTGCCAGCAGCTCTAACTCCGAGACCCAGTACTTC.

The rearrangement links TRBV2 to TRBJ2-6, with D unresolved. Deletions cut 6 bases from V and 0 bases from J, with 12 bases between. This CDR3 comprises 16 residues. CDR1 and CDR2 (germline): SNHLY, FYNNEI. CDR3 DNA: TGTGCCAGCAGAGATATGAGAGCCTCTGGGGCCAACGTCCTGACTTTC. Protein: CASRDMRASGANVLTF. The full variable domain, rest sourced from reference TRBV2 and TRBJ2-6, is EPEVTQTPSHQVTQMGQEVILRCVPISNHLYFYWYRQILGQKVEFLVSFYNNEISEKSEIFDDQFSVERPDGSNFTLKIRSTKLEDSAMYFCASRDMRASGANVLTFGAGSRLTVL.

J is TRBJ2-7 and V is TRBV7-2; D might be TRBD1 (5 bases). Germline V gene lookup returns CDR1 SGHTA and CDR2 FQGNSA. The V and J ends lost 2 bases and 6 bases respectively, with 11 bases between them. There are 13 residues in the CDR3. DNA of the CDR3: TGTGCCAGCAGCTTACAGGGTCTTGGCGAGCAGTACTTC. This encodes CASSLQGLGEQYF. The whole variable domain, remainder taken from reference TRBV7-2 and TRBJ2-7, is GAGVSQSPSNKVTEKGKDVELRCDPISGHTALYWYRQSLGQGLEFLIYFQGNSAPDKSGLPSDRFSAERTGGSVSTLTIQRTQQEDSAVYLCASSLQGLGEQYFGPGTRLTVT.

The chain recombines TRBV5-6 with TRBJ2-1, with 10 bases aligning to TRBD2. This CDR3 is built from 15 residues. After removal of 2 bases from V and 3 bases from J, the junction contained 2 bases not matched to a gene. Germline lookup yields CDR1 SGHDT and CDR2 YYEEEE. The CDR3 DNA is TGTGCCAGCAGCTTAGCGGGAGGGAACTACAATGAGCAGTTCTTC. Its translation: CASSLAGGNYNEQFF.

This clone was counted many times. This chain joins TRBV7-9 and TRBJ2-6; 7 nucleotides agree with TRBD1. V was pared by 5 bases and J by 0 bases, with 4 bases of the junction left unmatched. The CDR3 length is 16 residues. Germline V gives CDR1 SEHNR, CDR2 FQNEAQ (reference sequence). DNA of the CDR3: TGTGCCAGCAGCCCGGGACAGAACTCTGGGGCCAACGTCCTGACTTTC. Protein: CASSPGQNSGANVLTF.

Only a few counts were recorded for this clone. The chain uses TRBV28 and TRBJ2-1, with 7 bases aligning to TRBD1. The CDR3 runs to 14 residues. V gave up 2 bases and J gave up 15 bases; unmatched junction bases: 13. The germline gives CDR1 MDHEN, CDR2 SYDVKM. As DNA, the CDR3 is TGTGCCAGCAGTTTACGTGGGACAGCTCTAGGTCCGTTCTTC. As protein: CASSLRGTALGPFF.

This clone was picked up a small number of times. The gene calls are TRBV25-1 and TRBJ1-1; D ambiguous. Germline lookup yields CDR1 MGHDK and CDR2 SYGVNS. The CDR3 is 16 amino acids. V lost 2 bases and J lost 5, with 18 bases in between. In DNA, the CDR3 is TGTGCCAGCAGTGAAGGTTTTCCCCCCTCAGGAACTGAAGCTTTCTTT. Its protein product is CASSEGFPPSGTEAFF.

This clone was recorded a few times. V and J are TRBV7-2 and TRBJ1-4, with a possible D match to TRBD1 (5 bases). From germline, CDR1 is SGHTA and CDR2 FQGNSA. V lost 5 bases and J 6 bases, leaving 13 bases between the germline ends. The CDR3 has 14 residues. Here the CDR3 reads CASSLGVGDEKLFF. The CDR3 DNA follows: TGTGCCAGCAGCCTAGGGGTGGGCGATGAAAAACTGTTTTTT.

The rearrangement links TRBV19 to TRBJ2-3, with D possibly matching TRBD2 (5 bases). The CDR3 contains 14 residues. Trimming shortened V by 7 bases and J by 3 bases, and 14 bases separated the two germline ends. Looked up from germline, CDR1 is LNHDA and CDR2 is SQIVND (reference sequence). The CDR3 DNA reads TGTGCCAGTACCGATCCATCGGGGACAGATACGCAGTATTTT. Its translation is CASTDPSGTDTQYF.

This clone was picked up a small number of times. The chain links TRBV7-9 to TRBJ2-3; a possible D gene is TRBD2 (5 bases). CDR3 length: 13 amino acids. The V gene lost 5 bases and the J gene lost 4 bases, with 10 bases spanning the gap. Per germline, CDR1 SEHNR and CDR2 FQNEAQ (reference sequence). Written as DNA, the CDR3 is TGTGCCAGCAGCCAAGGCGGGTCAGATACGCAGTATTTT. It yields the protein CASSQGGSDTQYF.

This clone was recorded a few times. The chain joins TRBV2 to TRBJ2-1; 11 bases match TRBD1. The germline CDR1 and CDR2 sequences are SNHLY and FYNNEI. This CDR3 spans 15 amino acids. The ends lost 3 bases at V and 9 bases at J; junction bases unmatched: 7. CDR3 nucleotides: TGTGCCAGCAGTGACTCCGGACAGGGGGCCCGTGAGCAGTTCTTC. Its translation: CASSDSGQGAREQFF.

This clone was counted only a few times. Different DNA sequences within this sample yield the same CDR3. The CDR3 bases are TGTGCCAGCAGCTTGGCCGGAGTTTACGAGCAGTACTTC. Translated, it gives CASSLAGVYEQYF. The chain carries TRBV5-4 and TRBJ2-7; D is undetermined. V was trimmed by 0 bases and J by 4 bases, leaving 8 bases between them. Germline values: CDR1 SGHNT, CDR2 YYREEE (reference sequence). The CDR3 contains 13 residues.

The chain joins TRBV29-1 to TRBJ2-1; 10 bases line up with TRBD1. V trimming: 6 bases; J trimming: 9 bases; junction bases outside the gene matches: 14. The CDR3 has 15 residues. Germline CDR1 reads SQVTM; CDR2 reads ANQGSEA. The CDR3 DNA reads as TGCAGCGTGGGATCGGACAGGGGGTTGGATACTGAGCAGTTCTTC. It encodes CSVGSDRGLDTEQFF.

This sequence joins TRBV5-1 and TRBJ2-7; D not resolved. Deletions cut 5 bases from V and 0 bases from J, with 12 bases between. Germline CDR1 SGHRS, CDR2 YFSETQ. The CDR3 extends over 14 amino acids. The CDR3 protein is CASRYGASSYEQYF. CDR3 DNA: TGCGCCAGCAGATACGGTGCAAGCTCCTACGAGCAGTACTTC. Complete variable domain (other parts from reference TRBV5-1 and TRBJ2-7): KAGVTQTPRYLIKTRGQQVTLSCSPISGHRSVSWYQQTPGQGLQFLFEYFSETQRNKGNFPGRFSGRQFSNSRSEMNVSTLELGDSALYLCASRYGASSYEQYFGPGTRLTVT.

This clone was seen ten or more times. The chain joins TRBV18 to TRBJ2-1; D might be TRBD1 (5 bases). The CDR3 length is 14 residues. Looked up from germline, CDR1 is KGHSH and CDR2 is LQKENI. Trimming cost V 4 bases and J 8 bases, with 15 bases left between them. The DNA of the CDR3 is TGTGCCAGCTCACTACTCAATGGGGCGGATGAGCAGTTCTTC. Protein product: CASSLLNGADEQFF. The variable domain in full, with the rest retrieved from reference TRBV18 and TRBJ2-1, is NAGVMQNPRHLVRRRGQEARLRCSPMKGHSHVYWYRQLPEEGLKFMVYLQKENIIDESGMPKERFSAEFPKEGPSILRIQQVVRGDSAAYFCASSLLNGADEQFFGPGTRLTVL.

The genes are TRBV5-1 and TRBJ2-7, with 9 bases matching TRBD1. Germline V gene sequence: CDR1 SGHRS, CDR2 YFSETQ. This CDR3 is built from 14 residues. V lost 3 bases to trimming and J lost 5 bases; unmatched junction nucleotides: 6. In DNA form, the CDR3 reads TGCGCCAGCAGCTCCGGGACAGGGAACAACGAGCAGTACTTC. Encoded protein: CASSSGTGNNEQYF.

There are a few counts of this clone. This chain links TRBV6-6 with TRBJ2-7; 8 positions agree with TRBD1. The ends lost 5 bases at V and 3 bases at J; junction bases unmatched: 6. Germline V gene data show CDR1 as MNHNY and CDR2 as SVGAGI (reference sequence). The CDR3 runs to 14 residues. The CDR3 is CASSALTGGYEQYF. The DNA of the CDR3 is TGTGCCAGCAGTGCCCTAACAGGGGGCTACGAGCAGTACTTC.

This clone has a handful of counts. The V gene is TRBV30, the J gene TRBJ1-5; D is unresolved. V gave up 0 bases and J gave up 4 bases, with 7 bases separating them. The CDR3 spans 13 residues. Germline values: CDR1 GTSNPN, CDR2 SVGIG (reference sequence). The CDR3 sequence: CAWSVSANQPQHF. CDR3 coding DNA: TGTGCCTGGAGTGTGTCAGCGAATCAGCCCCAGCATTTT. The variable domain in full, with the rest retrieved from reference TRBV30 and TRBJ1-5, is SQTIHQWPATLVQPVGSPLSLECTVEGTSNPNLYWYRQAAGRGLQLLFYSVGIGQISSEVPQNLSASRPQDRQFILSSKKLLLSDSGFYLCAWSVSANQPQHFGDGTRLSIL.

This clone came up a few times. The CDR3 loop is CASSLPAGRGGEFF. CDR3 bases: TGTGCCAGCAGCTTACCAGCGGGGAGGGGCGGGGAGTTCTTC. The chain recombines TRBV11-1 with TRBJ2-1, with 7 bases identical to TRBD2. V gave up 2 bases and J gave up 14 bases; unmatched junction bases: 12. CDR3 size: 14 residues. Per the germline V gene, CDR1 is SGHAT and CDR2 is FQDESV (reference sequence).

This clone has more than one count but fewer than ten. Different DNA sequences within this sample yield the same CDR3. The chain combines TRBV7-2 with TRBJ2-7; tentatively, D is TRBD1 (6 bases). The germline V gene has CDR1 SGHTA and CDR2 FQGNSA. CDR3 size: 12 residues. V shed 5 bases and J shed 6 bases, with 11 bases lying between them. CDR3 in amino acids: CASSAQGSEQYF. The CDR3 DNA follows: TGTGCCAGCAGCGCTCAGGGGAGCGAGCAGTACTTC.

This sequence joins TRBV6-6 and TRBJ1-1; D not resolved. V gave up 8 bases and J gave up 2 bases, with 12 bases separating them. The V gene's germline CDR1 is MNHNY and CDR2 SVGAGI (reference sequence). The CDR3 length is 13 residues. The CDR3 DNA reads TGTGCCAGCTTATCCCTTGGCAACACTGAAGCTTTCTTT. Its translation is CASLSLGNTEAFF.

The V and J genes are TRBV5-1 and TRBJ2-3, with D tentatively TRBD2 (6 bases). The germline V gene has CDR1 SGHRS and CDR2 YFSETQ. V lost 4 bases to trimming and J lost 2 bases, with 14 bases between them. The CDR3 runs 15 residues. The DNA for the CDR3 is TGCGCCAGCAGCATGGGTGGGACTTCCACAGATACGCAGTATTTT. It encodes CASSMGGTSTDTQYF.

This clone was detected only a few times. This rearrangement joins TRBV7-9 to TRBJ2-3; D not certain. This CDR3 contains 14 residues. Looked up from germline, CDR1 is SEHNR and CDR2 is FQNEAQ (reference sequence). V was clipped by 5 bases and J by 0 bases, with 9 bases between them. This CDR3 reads CASSPPSSTDTQYF. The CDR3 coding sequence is TGTGCCAGCAGCCCCCCTTCTAGCACAGATACGCAGTATTTT.

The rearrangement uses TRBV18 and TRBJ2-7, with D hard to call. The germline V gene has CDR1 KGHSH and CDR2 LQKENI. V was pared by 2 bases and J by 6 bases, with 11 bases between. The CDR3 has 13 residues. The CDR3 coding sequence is TGTGCCAGCTCACCAGCGGTGTCGGCCGAGCAGTACTTC. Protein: CASSPAVSAEQYF.